The present TCR beta chain was sequenced within a study of blood T cell repertoires in COVID-19. Study summary: Researchers got acute and convalescent COVID-19 samples from the United States, Italy and Spain.

Some clones are missing from TCRdb's copy, which holds only in-frame ones; the method was immunoSEQ multiplex PCR. The data contain around 110,000 clones, about nine tenths of them seen just once; the ten biggest clones take up 1.8%. Germline CDR1 is LNHDA and CDR2 is SQIVND (reference sequence). V was clipped by 3 bases and J by 1 base, with 6 bases between them. The CDR3 spans 14 residues. Sequencing was carried out using peripheral blood. The sequence was obtained from a human donor with active COVID-19. The donor label of this sample is uncertain. V and J are TRBV19 and TRBJ2-2, with a tentative D call TRBD1 (5 bases). This chain's CDR3 is CASSITGNTGELFF. The CDR3 DNA reads as TGTGCCAGTAGTATTACAGGGAACACCGGGGAGCTGTTTTTT.